This TCR beta chain appears in the sequencing data of a study of T cell responses to AZD1222 COVID-19 vaccine. The study's findings and limits: Only six or seven AZD1222 recipients tested seropositive at baseline. Repertoires were collected only later (after the peak T cell response had occurred).

The CDR3 runs to 16 residues. V was trimmed by 2 bases and J by 2 bases, leaving 13 bases between them. Germline CDR1 and CDR2: SGHDT and YYEEEE. Concerning this clone itself: Its specificity is unknown.

Profiled with immunoSEQ multiplex PCR; TCRdb holds only in-frame clones, not every one. The sample contains 150,000 to 250,000 clones, about 94% of which appear only once. The study pooled second doses at about 4 or about 12 weeks. V usage is TRBV5-6 and J usage is TRBJ2-2; a weak D match, TRBD1 (5 bases). This TCR was recovered from an adult who received the AZD1222 COVID-19 vaccine. This specimen consisted of peripheral blood, obtained 28 days after the second AZD1222 dose. CDR3 sequence (DNA): TGTGCCAGCAGCTTTTCCGCGACAGTCAACACCGGGGAGCTGTTTTTT. Translating it yields CASSFSATVNTGELFF.